A single sample gave rise to the 27 T cell receptor beta chains below, sequenced in a study of blood T cells in healthy people across ages. A sample-barcoded 5' primer and a J-beta primer mix were used in a second PCR of about 7 to 12 cycles. TCRdb used MiXCR to reprocess the 5' RACE reads, holding one entry per CDR3 protein. The sample carries some 1.4 million distinct CDR3 sequences, roughly 40% recorded once. The sample was blood. The source is a woman aged 18-30 years in good health.

The gene calls are TRBV12-3 or TRBV12-4 and TRBJ1-2, with TRBD1 as a possible D gene (5 bases). Trimming removed 4 bases from V and 9 bases from J, with 18 bases in between. CDR3 length equals 14 residues. The CDR3 sequence: CASSSLGQGSSYTF. CDR3 DNA sequence: TGTGCCAGCAGTTCCCTTGGACAAGGGAGCAGCTACACCTTC.

This clonotype was counted a few times. The chain carries TRBV5-6 and TRBJ2-1; D tentatively reads TRBD1 or TRBD2 (5 bases each). Germline lookup yields CDR1 SGHDT and CDR2 YYEEEE. Trimming removed 4 bases from V and 0 bases from J, with 14 bases in between. The CDR3 totals 16 residues. CDR3 amino acids: CASSRGTASSYNEQFF. The CDR3 nucleotides read TGTGCCAGCAGCCGAGGGACCGCAAGCTCCTACAATGAGCAGTTCTTC.

In this sample, this clonotype turned up once. This CDR3 is CASSYSTYRGFVYGYTF. DNA for the CDR3: TGTGCCAGCAGTTACTCGACTTACAGGGGCTTCGTCTATGGCTACACCTTC. The chain recombines TRBV6-5 with TRBJ1-2, with 7 bases that match TRBD1. This CDR3 comprises 17 residues. The germline CDR1 and CDR2 sequences are MNHEY and SVGAGI. V dropped 0 bases and J dropped 4; count of bases not matched to a gene: 11.

This clonotype appeared a few times. The CDR3 DNA reads TGCAGTGCTGCAACTAGCGGGAGTGGGAGCCTCACAGATACGCAGTATTTT. Translation: CSAATSGSGSLTDTQYF. The chain couples TRBV20-1 to TRBJ2-3; 11 bases align to TRBD2. The J segment lost 2 bases and the V segment lost 5 bases, leaving 12 bases of the junction unmatched. The CDR3 contains 17 residues. From germline, CDR1 is DFQATT and CDR2 SNEGSKA (reference sequence).

The V call is TRBV7-2, the J call TRBJ2-1, with a weak D call TRBD1 (6 bases). Trimming left V 4 bases short and J 6 bases short, with 10 bases between. CDR1 SGHTA and CDR2 FQGNSA come from the germline V gene. There are 13 residues in the CDR3. The CDR3 nucleotides are TGTGCCAGCAGCTCCTTACAGGGCAATGAGCAGTTCTTC. As protein: CASSSLQGNEQFF.

This clonotype was counted a few times. CDR3 amino acids: CASRRQGDGYTF. CDR3 nucleotides: TGCGCCAGCAGAAGGCAGGGAGACGGCTACACCTTC. The chain is built from TRBV5-1 and TRBJ1-2; tentatively, D is TRBD1 (5 bases). Per the germline V gene, CDR1 is SGHRS and CDR2 is YFSETQ. V was trimmed by 5 bases and J by 8 bases, leaving 13 bases between them. The CDR3 is 12 residues long. The variable domain in full, with the rest retrieved from reference TRBV5-1 and TRBJ1-2, is KAGVTQTPRYLIKTRGQQVTLSCSPISGHRSVSWYQQTPGQGLQFLFEYFSETQRNKGNFPGRFSGRQFSNSRSEMNVSTLELGDSALYLCASRRQGDGYTFGSGTRLTVV.

A few counts support this clonotype. The chain employs TRBV27 and TRBJ2-1, with 8 bases lining up with TRBD2. From germline, CDR1 is MNHEY and CDR2 SMNVEV (reference sequence). J gave up 7 bases and V 0 bases, and 11 bases lay outside the gene matches. The CDR3 consists of 17 residues. In DNA form, the CDR3 reads TGTGCCAGCAGTTTATCGCCCAGCGGGGGCTTAAGGAATGAGCAGTTCTTC. It translates to CASSLSPSGGLRNEQFF.

This clonotype was seen at least ten times. The V gene is TRBV5-5, the J gene TRBJ2-7, with D unresolved. The CDR3 is 12 residues long. The germline gives CDR1 SGHKS, CDR2 YYEKEE (reference sequence). The V and J ends lost 2 bases and 6 bases respectively, with 9 bases between them. CDR3 in DNA: TGTGCCAGCAGCTTAGTCCTCTCCGAGCAGTACTTC. Protein sequence: CASSLVLSEQYF.

The genes are TRBV6-1 and TRBJ1-2, with D unresolved. V was trimmed by 2 bases and J by 2 bases, leaving 12 bases between them. Germline V gene lookup returns CDR1 MNHNS and CDR2 SASEGT. CDR3 length: 15 residues. The CDR3 DNA reads TGTGCCAGCAGTGAACGGTCAGTCGGAAACTATGGCTACACCTTC. It translates to CASSERSVGNYGYTF.

V is TRBV5-1 and J is TRBJ2-3; no firm D call. Germline CDR1 reads SGHRS; CDR2 reads YFSETQ. The CDR3 is 12 residues long. V was trimmed by 3 bases and J by 6 bases, leaving 8 bases between them. The CDR3 region is CASSSTVDTQYF. CDR3 nucleotides: TGCGCCAGCAGCTCTACCGTGGATACGCAGTATTTT.

J is TRBJ2-3 and V is TRBV6-2 or TRBV6-3; D is perhaps TRBD1 (6 bases). V was clipped by 6 bases and J by 7 bases, with 11 bases between them. The CDR3 covers 12 residues. Germline CDR1 is MNHEY and CDR2 is SVGEGT. The CDR3 DNA sequence: TGTGCCAGCAGAGGGGGACACCATACGCAGTATTTT. Translated, it gives CASRGGHHTQYF.

Many counts were recorded for this clonotype. The V and J genes are TRBV6-6 and TRBJ2-5; TRBD1 might be the D (5 bases). The CDR3 has 14 amino acids. V lost 0 bases and J 5 bases, leaving 10 bases between the germline ends. CDR1 is MNHNY, CDR2 SVGAGI, per germline (reference sequence). The CDR3 spells CASSYSTKGETQYF. Written as DNA, the CDR3 is TGTGCCAGCAGTTACTCGACGAAGGGGGAGACCCAGTACTTC.

This clonotype was seen a handful of times. The chain combines TRBV3-1 with TRBJ2-7; TRBD1 might be the D (6 bases). Germline-derived CDR1 and CDR2 are LGHDT and YNNKEL (reference sequence). The V end was cut by 2 bases, the J end by 7 bases, with 21 bases between. There are 16 residues in the CDR3. CDR3 sequence (DNA): TGTGCCAGCAGCCAATTGGATGAGACAGGAATGGGAGAGCAGTACTTC. Amino acids: CASSQLDETGMGEQYF.

A few counts support this clonotype. The chain employs TRBV20-1 and TRBJ2-3; 10 bases map to TRBD2. Germline CDR1 reads DFQATT; CDR2 reads SNEGSKA (reference sequence). The ends lost 6 bases at V and 3 bases at J; junction bases unmatched: 6. This CDR3 comprises 14 residues. The CDR3 sequence is CSAAGLADTDTQYF. The DNA for the CDR3 is TGCAGTGCGGCTGGACTAGCGGATACAGATACGCAGTATTTT.

The chain carries TRBV20-1 and TRBJ2-7; TRBD2 aligns across 10 bases. Germline trimming cut 1 base from V and 6 bases from J; bases unmatched to any gene: 9. Germline CDR1 reads DFQATT; CDR2 reads SNEGSKA (reference sequence). CDR3 length: 15 amino acids. CDR3 nucleotides: TGCAGTGCTAGAGCCCAGGGGACTAGCGTTGGCGAGCAGTACTTC. It yields the protein CSARAQGTSVGEQYF.

This clonotype was counted a few times. The rearrangement links TRBV20-1 to TRBJ2-3; 7 bases match TRBD2. Germline lookup yields CDR1 DFQATT and CDR2 SNEGSKA (reference sequence). V lost 5 bases to trimming and J lost 4 bases; unmatched junction nucleotides: 3. The CDR3 is 12 amino acids. CDR3: CSAAREADTQYF. CDR3 in DNA: TGCAGTGCTGCTCGGGAGGCAGATACGCAGTATTTT.

On this clonotype: At one end, the junction sequence differs from germline, possibly due to a read error. The V gene is TRBV7-9, the J gene TRBJ1-4, with D possibly being TRBD1 (5 bases). The CDR3 covers 15 residues. Germline V gene sequence: CDR1 SEHNR, CDR2 FQNEAQ (reference sequence). The CDR3 DNA is TGTGTCAGCAGCCCCGTGGGGGACTATGTGAAAAAACTGTTTTTT. The encoded protein is CVSSPVGDYVKKLFF.

This chain uses TRBV27 with TRBJ2-1, with no clear D. The CDR3 spans 8 residues. The germline V gene has CDR1 MNHEY and CDR2 SMNVEV (reference sequence). V lost 5 bases and J 14 bases, leaving 4 bases between the germline ends. Here the CDR3 reads CASSGKFF. In DNA, the CDR3 is TGTGCCAGCAGTGGGAAGTTCTTC.

This clonotype was seen more than once but under ten times. The CDR3 spells CASSLGGSHIAALHF. In nucleotides, the CDR3 is TGTGCCAGCAGTCTAGGAGGGAGCCACATCGCCGCCCTCCACTTT. V is TRBV12-3 or TRBV12-4 and J is TRBJ1-6; D not resolved. The length of the CDR3 is 15 residues. Trimming removed 5 bases from V and 14 bases from J, with 22 bases in between.

V and J are TRBV7-2 and TRBJ1-1; D might be TRBD1 (6 bases). CDR1 and CDR2 from the germline V gene are SGHTA and FQGNSA. The CDR3 is 13 residues long. V dropped 5 bases and J dropped 9 bases, with 16 bases sitting between them. The CDR3 DNA follows: TGTGCCAGCAGCGTCCTACAGGGAGAGCAAGCTTTCTTT. Translated, it gives CASSVLQGEQAFF.

This clonotype has only a few counts. The chain is built from TRBV3-1 and TRBJ2-2, with D possibly TRBD1 on 6 matching bases. This CDR3 spans 17 amino acids. V was trimmed by 0 bases and J by 7 bases, leaving 18 bases between them. Per the germline V gene, CDR1 is LGHDT and CDR2 is YNNKEL (reference sequence). The CDR3 spells CASSQDYPGVKVGELFF. For the CDR3, the DNA is TGTGCCAGCAGCCAAGATTATCCAGGGGTGAAGGTCGGGGAGCTGTTTTTT. Combining the CDR3 with reference TRBV3-1 and TRBJ2-2 gives the whole variable domain DTAVSQTPKYLVTQMGNDKSIKCEQNLGHDTMYWYKQDSKKFLKIMFSYNNKELIINETVPNRFSPKSPDKAHLNLHINSLELGDSAVYFCASSQDYPGVKVGELFFGEGSRLTVL.

The table lists this clonotype with a few counts. V is TRBV12-3 or TRBV12-4 and J is TRBJ2-5, with D hard to call. The J call may be incorrect, as the DNA end agrees better with TRBJ2-7. This CDR3 has 14 residues. Here the CDR3 DNA reads TGTGCCAGCAGTTCCCGTGGGGAACCTGACGAGCAGTACTTC. It encodes CASSSRGEPDEQYF.

This clonotype was recorded a few times. The chain couples TRBV24-1 to TRBJ2-1; 11 nucleotides match TRBD2. The CDR3 is 16 amino acids. Germline V CDR1 and CDR2: KGHDR, SFDVKD. V lost 4 bases and J lost 8; bases outside the gene matches: 9. This CDR3 is CATSDPTSGRGDEQFF. The CDR3 DNA reads TGTGCCACCAGTGACCCTACTAGCGGGAGAGGGGATGAGCAGTTCTTC.

Points on this clonotype: Relative to the germline gene, one junction end is altered; a read error may explain this. This chain uses TRBV4-1 with TRBJ2-1; maybe TRBD2 (6 bases). The CDR3 spans 16 residues. The germline V gene encodes CDR1 MGHRA and CDR2 YSYEKL. For the CDR3, the DNA is TGCGCCAGCAGCCAGCCTAGCGAGAGCTCCTACAATGGGCAGTTCTTC. Its protein product is CASSQPSESSYNGQFF.

This clonotype has a handful of counts. The chain has TRBV9 and TRBJ2-5, with TRBD2 identical over 13 bases. V lost 4 bases to trimming and J lost 5 bases; unmatched junction nucleotides: 5. Germline values: CDR1 SGDLS, CDR2 YYNGEE. This CDR3 is built from 15 residues. CDR3 sequence (DNA): TGTGCCAGCAGCCCCTGGACTAGCGGGGGTGAGACCCAGTACTTC. This codes for CASSPWTSGGETQYF.

This clonotype has more than one count but fewer than ten. The V call is TRBV20-1, the J call TRBJ2-7; no clear D gene. Trimming left V 4 bases short and J 3 bases short, with 7 bases between. This CDR3 is built from 11 residues. Germline CDR1 reads DFQATT; CDR2 reads SNEGSKA (reference sequence). This CDR3 is CSATRFYEQYF. The CDR3 DNA sequence: TGCAGTGCTACTCGCTTCTACGAGCAGTACTTC.

This clonotype has ten or more counts. An end of the junction differs from the germline gene, which may be a read error. The chain combines TRBV7-9 with TRBJ2-7; the match to TRBD1 covers 9 bases. The CDR3 contains 14 residues. Germline lookup yields CDR1 SEHNR and CDR2 FQNEAQ (reference sequence). The CDR3 bases are TGCGCCAGCAGCACTGGACAGGGGTCCTACGAGCAGTACTTC. It codes for CASSTGQGSYEQYF.